The 11 T cell receptor beta chains below come from one sample, sequenced in a study of cytomegalovirus exposure and HLA in healthy donors. Primers included in the PCR were 60 Vbeta and 13 Jbeta primers. Generated by immunoSEQ multiplex PCR, the TCRdb table keeps only in-frame clones and is missing some. The repertoire holds approximately 140,000 clones, with roughly 83% as singletons. Sequenced sample: PBMCs. The receptor source for this set is a human donor in good health.

This sequence joins TRBV5-1 and TRBJ2-5; D not certain. CDR1 is SGHRS and CDR2 is YFSETQ in the germline V gene. The CDR3 totals 14 residues. V was pared by 4 bases and J by 7 bases, with 17 bases between. CDR3 in amino acids: CASSPPDFGGTQYF. The CDR3 bases are TGCGCCAGCAGCCCGCCTGACTTCGGCGGGACCCAGTACTTC.

This clone was seen a few times. The same CDR3 can be traced to other DNA sequences in this sample. The CDR3 bases are TGTGCCAGCAGTTACTCCGGGACAGGGGGGAATCAGCCCCAGCATTTT. Amino acids: CASSYSGTGGNQPQHF. The genes are TRBV6-6 and TRBJ1-5; 11 positions agree with TRBD1. V dropped 0 bases and J dropped 4; count of bases not matched to a gene: 2. Germline CDR1 MNHNY, CDR2 SVGAGI (reference sequence). This CDR3 region has 16 residues.

The rearrangement links TRBV14 to TRBJ1-2; no definite D call. Looked up from germline, CDR1 is SGHDN and CDR2 is FVKESK. The V and J ends lost 1 base and 3 bases respectively, with 12 bases between them. The CDR3 is 15 residues long. The CDR3 is CASSQGRGGYYGYTF. CDR3 sequence (DNA): TGTGCCAGCAGCCAAGGGCGGGGAGGGTACTATGGCTACACCTTC. The full variable domain, in which reference TRBV14 and TRBJ1-2 provide the parts outside the CDR3, is EAGVTQFPSHSVIEKGQTVTLRCDPISGHDNLYWYRRVMGKEIKFLLHFVKESKQDESGMPNNRFLAERTGGTYSTLKVQPAELEDSGVYFCASSQGRGGYYGYTFGSGTRLTVV.

V and J are TRBV5-1 and TRBJ2-5; possibly TRBD1 for D (5 bases). Trimming took off 1 base at V and 2 bases at J, with 12 bases between the two ends. Germline CDR1 SGHRS, CDR2 YFSETQ. CDR3 length: 15 amino acids. CDR3 loop: CASSLLWTTQETQYF. The CDR3 DNA reads TGCGCCAGCAGCTTGTTGTGGACAACGCAAGAGACCCAGTACTTC.

The V call is TRBV5-4, the J call TRBJ1-1, with D possibly being TRBD1 (6 bases). V lost 3 bases and J lost 4, with 10 bases in between. CDR3 length equals 13 residues. In germline, CDR1 is SGHNT, CDR2 YYREEE (reference sequence). The chain's CDR3 is CASSWGGRTEAFF. CDR3 sequence (DNA): TGTGCCAGCAGCTGGGGGGGGCGCACTGAAGCTTTCTTT. Full variable domain (outside the CDR3, taken from reference TRBV5-4 and TRBJ1-1): ETGVTQSPTHLIKTRGQQVTLRCSSQSGHNTVSWYQQALGQGPQFIFQYYREEENGRGNFPPRFSGLQFPNYSSELNVNALELDDSALYLCASSWGGRTEAFFGQGTRLTVV.

The CDR3 reads CASSEVRVSEAFF. CDR3 nucleotides: TGTGCCAGCAGTGAGGTCAGGGTCTCTGAAGCTTTCTTT. The chain carries TRBV6-1 and TRBJ1-1; a weak D match, TRBD1 (5 bases). CDR1 is MNHNS, CDR2 SASEGT, per germline. The CDR3 loop spans 13 amino acids. Deletions cut 3 bases from V and 6 bases from J, with 11 bases between.

J is TRBJ1-5 and V is TRBV11-2; no reliable D call. Trimming removed 4 bases at V and 3 bases at J, with 10 bases between. The germline gives CDR1 SGHAT, CDR2 FQNNGV. The CDR3 covers 14 residues. CDR3 sequence: CASSSGNHNQPQHF. CDR3 bases: TGTGCCAGCAGCTCGGGGAACCACAATCAGCCCCAGCATTTT.

The rearrangement uses TRBV5-4 and TRBJ1-2, with a weak D call TRBD1 (6 bases). This CDR3 region has 14 residues. V lost 4 bases and J 5 bases, leaving 15 bases between the germline ends. Germline-derived CDR1 and CDR2 are SGHNT and YYREEE (reference sequence). CDR3 loop: CASSPPEDRYGYTF. CDR3 nucleotides: TGTGCCAGCAGCCCCCCCGAAGACAGGTATGGCTACACCTTC. The whole variable domain, filled in from reference TRBV5-4 and TRBJ1-2, reads ETGVTQSPTHLIKTRGQQVTLRCSSQSGHNTVSWYQQALGQGPQFIFQYYREEENGRGNFPPRFSGLQFPNYSSELNVNALELDDSALYLCASSPPEDRYGYTFGSGTRLTVV.

Only one count was recorded for this clone. The chain employs TRBV6-1 and TRBJ2-1, with D possibly TRBD2 on 6 matching bases. V dropped 7 bases and J dropped 1 base, with 11 bases sitting between them. This CDR3 region has 14 residues. Germline V gene lookup returns CDR1 MNHNS and CDR2 SASEGT. CDR3 DNA sequence: TGTGCCAGCACCCAGCGGGTTTCCTACAATGAGCAGTTCTTC. Protein sequence: CASTQRVSYNEQFF.

In nucleotides, the CDR3 is TGTGCCAGCAGTTCGCTACCGGGATCCTCGGAGGAACTGTTTTTT. It specifies CASSSLPGSSEELFF. The chain carries TRBV6-1 and TRBJ1-4; D ambiguous. Between the trimmed V and J ends, which lost 5 bases and 12 bases, there was a span of 22 bases. CDR1 and CDR2 (germline): MNHNS, SASEGT. The CDR3 is 15 amino acids.

The chain joins TRBV5-1 to TRBJ2-1; TRBD2 is a possible D gene (5 bases). Germline loops: CDR1 SGHRS, CDR2 YFSETQ. V lost 2 bases to trimming and J lost 3 bases, with 6 bases between them. The CDR3 spans 13 residues. CDR3: CASSFRGYNEQFF. In DNA, the CDR3 is TGCGCCAGCAGCTTTCGGGGCTACAATGAGCAGTTCTTC. The variable domain in full, with the rest retrieved from reference TRBV5-1 and TRBJ2-1, is KAGVTQTPRYLIKTRGQQVTLSCSPISGHRSVSWYQQTPGQGLQFLFEYFSETQRNKGNFPGRFSGRQFSNSRSEMNVSTLELGDSALYLCASSFRGYNEQFFGPGTRLTVL.